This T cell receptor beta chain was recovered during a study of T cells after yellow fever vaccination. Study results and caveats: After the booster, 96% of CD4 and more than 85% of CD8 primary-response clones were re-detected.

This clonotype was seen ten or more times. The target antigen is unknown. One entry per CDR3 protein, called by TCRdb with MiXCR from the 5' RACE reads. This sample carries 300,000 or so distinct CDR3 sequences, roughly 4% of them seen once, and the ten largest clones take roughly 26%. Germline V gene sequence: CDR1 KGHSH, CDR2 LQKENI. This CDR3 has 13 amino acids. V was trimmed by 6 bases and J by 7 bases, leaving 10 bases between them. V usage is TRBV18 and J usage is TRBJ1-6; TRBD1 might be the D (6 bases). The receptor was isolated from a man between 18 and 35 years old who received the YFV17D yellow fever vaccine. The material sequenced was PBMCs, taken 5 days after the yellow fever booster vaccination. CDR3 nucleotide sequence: TGTGCCAGCTCGGACAGTGGGAATTCACCCCTCCACTTT. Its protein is CASSDSGNSPLHF.